This TCR beta chain came from a study of blood T cells in healthy people across ages. Findings and limits, study-wide: It was the long-lived donors that had more naive CD4+ cells and higher diversity than aged donors.

Combining a sample-barcoded 5' primer with a J-beta primer mix, a second PCR ran for roughly 7 to 11 cycles. Sequencing recovered at least 2.5 million CDR3-containing paired-end reads from each sample. TCRdb reanalysed the 5' RACE reads using MiXCR and keeps one entry per CDR3 protein. The table records about 1,400,000 distinct CDR3 sequences, roughly 60% of them present only once. The CDR3 is 16 residues long. J was trimmed by 2 bases and V by 5 bases; bases with no gene match: 7. Germline V lookup: CDR1 LGHNT, CDR2 FRNRAP. Each donor gave approximately 9.5 milliliters of peripheral blood. A word on this clonotype: Its antigen is unknown.

The sequencing input was blood. The genes are TRBV12-5 and TRBJ2-5, with 11 nucleotides matching TRBD1. This receptor was identified in a man aged 18 to 29 in good health. CDR3 amino acids: CASGSGTGGLQETQYF. DNA of the CDR3: TGTGCTAGTGGTAGCGGGACAGGGGGACTGCAAGAGACCCAGTACTTC.